The clone carrying this TCR beta chain was picked up many times. Antigen specificity is unknown. This record comes from a study of T cells in Graves' hyperthyroidism and ophthalmopathy. General observations from the study: A median about 6 months before onset, the model predicted ophthalmopathy. In the analysis, a 13 V-J model separated ophthalmopathy from stable hyperthyroidism. Blood shared most expanded thyroid clonotypes above 0.001.

Germline CDR1 is MNHEY and CDR2 is SVGAGI. Trimming left V 0 bases short and J 5 bases short, with 9 bases between. The CDR3 length is 14 residues. Fresh peripheral blood, approximately 10 ml, yielded the PBMCs. The source material, RNA transcripts, was used to amplify TCR beta CDR3 regions. Researchers ran a first-round RT-PCR on the TCR CDR3 using the HTBI primer set. TCRdb re-called the multiplex PCR reads through MiXCR, storing one row per CDR3 protein. The sample has under 300,000 distinct CDR3 sequences, approximately 13% seen once. This receptor was taken from a woman aged 40 to 49 with Graves' hyperthyroidism. The specimen sequenced was blood. The genes are TRBV6-5 and TRBJ2-3, with D uncertain. The CDR3 DNA sequence: TGTGCCAGCAGTTACTCGACCTGGGAAGATACGCAGTATTTT. This translates into CASSYSTWEDTQYF.